The source of this T cell receptor beta chain is a study of shared clonotypes between healthy human individuals. Findings and limits, study-wide: Only blood samples were collected, and tissue repertoires likely differ. Non-shared clonotypes displayed generation probabilities falling below those of clonotypes present in all four donors.

Germline V gene sequence: CDR1 SGHTA, CDR2 FQGNSA. Trimming cost V 0 bases and J 6 bases, with 6 bases left between them. The CDR3 is made up of 12 amino acids. Splitting of CD4+ cells produced CD45RA+ naive and CD45RA-negative memory subsets. The assay was immunoSEQ multiplex PCR, and TCRdb's table has in-frame clones only and misses some. The repertoire includes roughly 680,000 clones, over 55% of them detected once, and more than 1.5% sits in the top ten. As concerns this clone: Its antigen is unknown. A much more abundant neighbour one base away suggests this may be a read error. Different DNA sequences within this sample yield the same CDR3.

The sequence was obtained from a woman aged 25 to 45 in good health. Sequencing used memory CD4+ T cells sorted from blood. Stated subset: CD45RA-negative fraction. The rearrangement uses TRBV7-2 and TRBJ2-7; possible D gene TRBD2, 6 bases. The CDR3 DNA sequence: TGTGCCAGCAGCTTAGCCGGGGGCGAGCAGTACTTC. This gives the protein CASSLAGGEQYF.